Sequencing of this T cell receptor beta chain was carried out in a study of T cell clones after liver transplantation. Overall study context: Samples came from ITN030ST, which attempted immunosuppression withdrawal within 2 years of liver transplantation. Blood was drawn pre-transplant, before withdrawal, and after full or failed withdrawal. At least one year of complete immunosuppression withdrawal without enzymes over twice normal defined tolerance.

Profiling relied on immunoSEQ multiplex PCR, and the TCRdb table lists in-frame clones only, not all of them. The profile shows about 45,000 clones, about 86% of them singletons. The CDR3 runs to 13 residues. The V end lost 3 bases, the J end lost 4 bases, and 9 bases lay between the germline ends. From germline, CDR1 is LNHDA and CDR2 SQIVND (reference sequence). Sequenced material: CD4+ T cells from blood, taken 24 months after liver transplant. The source is a human patient who received a liver transplant. Certain T cells may be donor cells from the graft. This chain joins TRBV19 and TRBJ2-5; D is perhaps TRBD2 (6 bases). In DNA, the CDR3 is TGTGCCAGTAGTATTTGGAGGGGAGAGACCCAGTACTTC. It yields the protein CASSIWRGETQYF. Using reference TRBV19 and TRBJ2-5 for the parts outside the CDR3, the full variable domain is DGGITQSPKYLFRKEGQNVTLSCEQNLNHDAMYWYRQDPGQGLRLIYYSQIVNDFQKGDIAEGYSVSREKKESFPLTVTSAQKNPTAFYLCASSIWRGETQYFGPGTRLLVL.